This TCR beta chain was sequenced in a study of cytomegalovirus exposure and HLA in healthy donors. Study observations and caveats: TRBV6-2, TRBV6-3 and some other V segments were excluded as indistinguishable. In a later analysis, common viral pathogens appeared linked to several of the most significant clusters.

Worth noting for this clone: What it binds is not known.

The CDR3 has 15 residues. CDR1 is GTSNPN and CDR2 is SVGIG in the germline V gene (reference sequence). V lost 3 bases to trimming and J lost 0 bases, with 12 bases between them. 13 Jbeta primers and 60 Vbeta primers were used for the PCR. TCRdb keeps only in-frame clones here, not all; method: immunoSEQ multiplex PCR. The table records some 85,000 clones, approximately 84% of them present only once. Nominal health characterized the donors when sampled, though unrecorded immune exposures were likely. The clonotype originates from a young man in good health and CMV-seronegative. The specimen was PBMCs. The rearrangement links TRBV30 to TRBJ1-3, with a weak D call TRBD1 (5 bases). CDR3 sequence (DNA): TGTGCCTGGAGGACAGCTGTCAACTCTGGAAACACCATATATTTT. This gives the protein CAWRTAVNSGNTIYF.